This TCR beta chain was observed in a study of cytomegalovirus exposure and HLA in healthy donors. Overall study results and limits: Using the classifier, cytomegalovirus status was reportedly diagnosed with high specificity and sensitivity. The tendency of first-cohort TCR clusters to co-occur in the roughly 110 validation repertoires was the finding of a later analysis.

Measured with immunoSEQ multiplex PCR; TCRdb has only the in-frame clones, and not every one. Among tens of thousands of clones listed, 93% were seen once. Donors came from a validation cohort of approximately 110 subjects, distinct from the first 666-subject cohort. Regarding this clone: As yet, its antigen is unknown.

Germline values: CDR1 SGHNT, CDR2 YENEEA. The J segment lost 3 bases and the V segment lost 5 bases, leaving 6 bases of the junction unmatched. The CDR3 contains 15 residues. The clonotype originates from a man aged 18 to 30 in good health and CMV-seronegative. Sequenced sample: PBMCs. This sequence joins TRBV11-3 and TRBJ2-7; TRBD2 matches at 11 bases. The CDR3: CASSPGGLAVYEQYF. CDR3 bases: TGTGCCAGCAGCCCCGGGGGACTAGCGGTCTACGAGCAGTACTTC. Full variable domain (remainder filled in from reference TRBV11-3 and TRBJ2-7): EAGVVQSPRYKIIEKKQPVAFWCNPISGHNTLYWYLQNLGQGPELLIRYENEEAVDDSQLPKDRFSAERLKGVDSTLKIQPAELGDSAVYLCASSPGGLAVYEQYFGPGTRLTVT.